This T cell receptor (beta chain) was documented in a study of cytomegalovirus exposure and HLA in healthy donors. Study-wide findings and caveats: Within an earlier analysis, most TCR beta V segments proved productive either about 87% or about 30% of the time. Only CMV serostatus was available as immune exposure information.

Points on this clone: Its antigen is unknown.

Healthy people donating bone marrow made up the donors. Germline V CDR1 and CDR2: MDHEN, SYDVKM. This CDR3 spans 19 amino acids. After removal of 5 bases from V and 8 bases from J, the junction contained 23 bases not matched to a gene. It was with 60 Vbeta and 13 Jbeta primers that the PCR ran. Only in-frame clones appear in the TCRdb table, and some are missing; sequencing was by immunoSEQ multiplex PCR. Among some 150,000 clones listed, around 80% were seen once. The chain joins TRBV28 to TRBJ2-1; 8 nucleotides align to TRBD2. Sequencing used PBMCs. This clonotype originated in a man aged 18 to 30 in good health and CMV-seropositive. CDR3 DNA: TGTGCCAGCAGTCCTACTGGACGGGGGGGGAGCGAACGGTTTGATGAGCAGTTCTTC. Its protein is CASSPTGRGGSERFDEQFF.